One and the same sample provided the 30 T cell receptor beta chains below, sequenced in a study of blood T cell repertoires in COVID-19. Method: immunoSEQ multiplex PCR; TCRdb's copy keeps in-frame clones and lacks some. This table holds some 670,000 clones, about 87% found once. Material for sequencing was peripheral blood. Receptors were obtained from a woman aged 18-29 years with acute or convalescent COVID-19.

The V gene is TRBV28, the J gene TRBJ1-4; D is perhaps TRBD1 (6 bases). This CDR3 is built from 20 residues. Trimming took 3 bases from V and 5 from J, leaving 28 bases between them. Germline values: CDR1 MDHEN, CDR2 SYDVKM. In DNA form, the CDR3 reads TGTGCCAGCAGTTTGCGGAGTTGGGGGGGCGCGTCTAATCGCAATGAAAAACTGTTTTTT. Translated: CASSLRSWGGASNRNEKLFF.

This clone was observed a single time. Here the CDR3 DNA reads TGTGCCAGTAGCCCCACCCCATCGAGTAGAATATATGGCTACACCTTC. Its protein product is CASSPTPSSRIYGYTF. The rearrangement joins TRBV19 to TRBJ1-2; the D is unclear. This CDR3 is built from 16 residues. Looked up from germline, CDR1 is LNHDA and CDR2 is SQIVND (reference sequence). V gave up 6 bases and J gave up 5 bases, with 22 bases separating them.

This rearrangement joins TRBV30 to TRBJ1-2; the match to TRBD1 covers 7 bases. The CDR3 is made up of 14 amino acids. Germline trimming cut 4 bases from V and 4 bases from J; bases unmatched to any gene: 9. Germline V gene sequence: CDR1 GTSNPN, CDR2 SVGIG (reference sequence). Here the CDR3 reads CAWTQGVDFYGYTF. The CDR3 DNA is TGTGCCTGGACTCAGGGGGTAGATTTCTATGGCTACACCTTC. The full variable domain, in which reference TRBV30 and TRBJ1-2 provide the parts outside the CDR3, is SQTIHQWPATLVQPVGSPLSLECTVEGTSNPNLYWYRQAAGRGLQLLFYSVGIGQISSEVPQNLSASRPQDRQFILSSKKLLLSDSGFYLCAWTQGVDFYGYTFGSGTRLTVV.

V gene TRBV21-1 combines with J gene TRBJ2-2; the table names TRBD1, a call not compared with the DNA. TRBV21-1 is labeled a pseudogene. There are 15 residues in the CDR3. CDR3 region: CASSTGTGGTGELFF. Written as DNA, the CDR3 is TGTGCCAGCAGCACCGGGACAGGGGGCACCGGGGAGCTGTTTTTT.

The V and J genes are TRBV12-5 and TRBJ2-5; 13 bases match TRBD2. Germline assignment: CDR1 LGHNT and CDR2 FRNRAP. The V segment lost 7 bases and the J segment 5 bases; nucleotides outside the gene matches: 7. The length of the CDR3 is 15 residues. The CDR3 loop reads CASDPGLAGWETQYF. The CDR3 DNA sequence: TGTGCTAGTGACCCGGGACTAGCGGGGTGGGAGACCCAGTACTTC.

CDR3 sequence: CASSDLGNIQYF. For the CDR3, the DNA is TGTGCCAGCAGTGACCTAGGAAACATTCAGTACTTC. This chain joins TRBV6-1 and TRBJ2-4; D is undetermined. V shed 3 bases and J shed 6 bases, with 6 bases lying between them. The CDR3 consists of 12 residues. CDR1 is MNHNS, CDR2 SASEGT, per germline.

This chain links TRBV5-1 with TRBJ2-7; D perhaps matches TRBD1 (6 bases). Germline-derived CDR1 and CDR2 are SGHRS and YFSETQ. The CDR3 sequence is 16 residues long. V lost 4 bases and J lost 2, with 19 bases in between. Here the CDR3 reads CASSLDPKDSTYEQYF. The CDR3 DNA sequence: TGCGCCAGCAGCCTGGATCCCAAGGACAGTACCTACGAGCAGTACTTC.

The J gene is TRBJ2-3, the V gene TRBV9; a possible D gene is TRBD2 (5 bases). CDR3 length equals 17 residues. Trimming shortened V by 0 bases and J by 0 bases, and 14 bases separated the two germline ends. Germline assignment: CDR1 SGDLS and CDR2 YYNGEE. DNA of the CDR3: TGTGCCAGCAGCGTAGGTAGGACTTCCCCTAGCACAGATACGCAGTATTTT. It translates to CASSVGRTSPSTDTQYF.

This rearrangement joins TRBV30 to TRBJ1-3; 8 positions match TRBD1. Germline assignment: CDR1 GTSNPN and CDR2 SVGIG (reference sequence). The CDR3 consists of 19 residues. V trimming: 4 bases; J trimming: 0 bases; junction bases outside the gene matches: 17. The CDR3 region is CAWTPTGATYSYSGNTIYF. The CDR3 DNA is TGTGCCTGGACTCCGACAGGGGCCACTTATTCCTACTCTGGAAACACCATATATTTT.

The V call is TRBV6-4, the J call TRBJ1-2; no reliable D call. Deletions cut 6 bases from V and 3 bases from J, with 14 bases between. This CDR3 is 14 amino acids long. Germline loops: CDR1 MRHNA, CDR2 SNTAGT. The CDR3 here is CASRRNSLDYGYTF. The CDR3 DNA sequence: TGTGCCAGCAGACGGAACAGCTTAGACTATGGCTACACCTTC.

V and J are TRBV19 and TRBJ2-7; D may be TRBD1 (6 bases). The CDR3 spans 17 residues. Germline V gene data show CDR1 as LNHDA and CDR2 as SQIVND (reference sequence). V gave up 1 base and J gave up 0 bases, with 16 bases separating them. The CDR3 loop is CASSIVSDSDSSYEQYF. CDR3 DNA sequence: TGTGCCAGTAGTATAGTGTCGGACAGCGATAGCTCCTACGAGCAGTACTTC.

V is TRBV9 and J is TRBJ1-2; 8 nucleotides match TRBD1. This CDR3 region has 15 residues. Germline V gives CDR1 SGDLS, CDR2 YYNGEE. With V trimmed by 0 bases and J by 4 bases, 5 bases remained unmatched. CDR3 loop: CASSVDRGGGYGYTF. In DNA, the CDR3 is TGTGCCAGCAGCGTAGACAGGGGGGGAGGCTATGGCTACACCTTC.

The chain combines TRBV12-3 or TRBV12-4 with TRBJ2-3; D remains ambiguous. Trimming stripped 5 bases from V and 4 bases from J, with 10 bases between. The CDR3 consists of 13 residues. CDR3 sequence: CASSMTRADTQYF. As DNA, the CDR3 is TGTGCCAGCAGTATGACTCGCGCAGATACGCAGTATTTT.

The V call is TRBV27, the J call TRBJ2-3; 7 nucleotides align to TRBD1. V gave up 5 bases and J gave up 2 bases; unmatched junction bases: 10. The CDR3 loop spans 16 amino acids. Germline V lookup: CDR1 MNHEY, CDR2 SMNVEV (reference sequence). CDR3 nucleotide sequence: TGTGCCAGCAGTCCGTACAGGGGTGTGAACACAGATACGCAGTATTTT. Protein sequence: CASSPYRGVNTDTQYF.

The rearrangement joins TRBV7-9 to TRBJ1-1; D remains unclear. The CDR3 runs to 14 residues. The V and J ends lost 0 bases and 1 base respectively, with 6 bases between them. Germline CDR1 and CDR2: SEHNR and FQNEAQ (reference sequence). The CDR3 DNA sequence: TGTGCCAGCAGCTTAGCGAGGGAGAACACTGAAGCTTTCTTT. Encoded protein: CASSLARENTEAFF.

V is TRBV3-1 (or the pseudogene TRBV3-2) and J is TRBJ1-1; D remains ambiguous. The CDR3 length is 14 residues. The germline V gene has CDR1 LGHDT and CDR2 YNNKEL (reference sequence). Trimming removed 0 bases from V and 4 bases from J, with 9 bases in between. The CDR3 region has the DNA TGTGCCAGCAGCCAAGACAGTCTTCCCACTGAAGCTTTCTTT. It is translated as CASSQDSLPTEAFF.

The rearrangement uses TRBV3-1 (or the pseudogene TRBV3-2) and TRBJ2-1, with TRBD2 identical over 7 bases. J lost 5 bases, V lost 1 base, and 8 bases had no gene match. CDR1 is LGHDT, CDR2 YNNKEL, per germline (reference sequence). This CDR3 is built from 16 residues. The CDR3 sequence: CASSQVTSVLHNEQFF. CDR3 DNA sequence: TGTGCCAGCAGCCAAGTAACTAGCGTGCTCCACAATGAGCAGTTCTTC.

The rearrangement uses TRBV19 and TRBJ1-1; no clear D gene. The germline gives CDR1 LNHDA, CDR2 SQIVND (reference sequence). This CDR3 comprises 13 residues. V was pared by 2 bases and J by 4 bases, with 8 bases between. The CDR3 DNA reads as TGTGCCAGTAGTATAACCATCGGCACTGAAGCTTTCTTT. Translation: CASSITIGTEAFF.

This clone was seen a single time. The chain joins TRBV4-1 to TRBJ1-3; tentatively, D is TRBD1 (5 bases). V lost 4 bases to trimming and J lost 0 bases, with 16 bases between them. The length of the CDR3 is 17 residues. Per the germline V gene, CDR1 is MGHRA and CDR2 is YSYEKL. CDR3 in amino acids: CASSLGGWPDSGNTIYF. The CDR3 DNA reads TGCGCCAGCAGCCTCGGGGGTTGGCCAGACTCTGGAAACACCATATATTTT.

J is TRBJ1-6 and V is TRBV6-5; D is uncertain. V lost 0 bases and J 9 bases, leaving 12 bases between the germline ends. The CDR3 covers 15 residues. Germline loops: CDR1 MNHEY, CDR2 SVGAGI. CDR3 residues: CASSYSGTTSSPLHF. CDR3 DNA sequence: TGTGCCAGCAGTTACTCGGGCACAACAAGTTCACCCCTCCACTTT.

The gene calls are TRBV5-1 and TRBJ1-5; perhaps TRBD1 as D (5 bases). Trimming removed 0 bases at V and 3 bases at J, with 16 bases between. The germline V gene has CDR1 SGHRS and CDR2 YFSETQ. CDR3 length equals 17 residues. The CDR3 region is CASSLAPQGVSNQPQHF. The CDR3 DNA reads TGCGCCAGCAGCTTGGCCCCCCAGGGTGTATCCAATCAGCCCCAGCATTTT.

Concerning this clone itself: Other nucleotide sequences from this sample produce the same CDR3. This chain uses TRBV12-3 or TRBV12-4 with TRBJ1-2; D ambiguous. V was pared by 3 bases and J by 8 bases, with 7 bases between. CDR3 length: 11 amino acids. The CDR3 here is CASSFGGGYTF. The CDR3 nucleotides read TGTGCCAGCAGTTTCGGAGGGGGCTACACCTTC.

The chain has TRBV4-1 and TRBJ1-1; the match to TRBD1 covers 7 bases. In germline, CDR1 is MGHRA, CDR2 YSYEKL. The V segment lost 4 bases and the J segment 2 bases; nucleotides outside the gene matches: 7. The length of the CDR3 is 15 residues. CDR3 loop: CASSPPTGENTEAFF. DNA of the CDR3: TGCGCCAGCAGCCCACCTACAGGGGAAAACACTGAAGCTTTCTTT.

This rearrangement joins TRBV27 to TRBJ1-1; D is unresolved. Deletions cut 2 bases from V and 6 bases from J, with 13 bases between. This CDR3 comprises 14 residues. The germline V gene has CDR1 MNHEY and CDR2 SMNVEV (reference sequence). The CDR3 sequence: CASSLPPPGAEAFF. The CDR3 DNA sequence: TGTGCCAGCAGTTTACCACCTCCGGGTGCTGAAGCTTTCTTT.

This chain uses TRBV29-1 with TRBJ1-1, with D possibly being TRBD1 (6 bases). Germline CDR1 and CDR2: SQVTM and ANQGSEA. Between the trimmed V and J ends, which lost 5 bases and 3 bases, there was a span of 16 bases. The CDR3 totals 14 residues. The CDR3 region is CSVLDSGVYTEAFF. The CDR3 nucleotides are TGCAGCGTTCTCGACTCAGGGGTCTACACTGAAGCTTTCTTT. Full variable domain (missing parts from reference TRBV29-1 and TRBJ1-1): SAVISQKPSRDICQRGTSLTIQCQVDSQVTMMFWYRQQPGQSLTLIATANQGSEATYESGFVIDKFPISRPNLTFSTLTVSNMSPEDSSIYLCSVLDSGVYTEAFFGQGTRLTVV.

This clone has more than one count but fewer than ten. This sequence joins TRBV21-1 and TRBJ1-2. TRBV21-1 is listed as a pseudogene. This CDR3 spans 14 amino acids. The CDR3 nucleotides are TGTGCCAGCACCCATCGAGGTGGGTTACGGGGCTACACCTTC. Translating gives CASTHRGGLRGYTF.

This chain connects TRBV4-1 to TRBJ1-1, with D uncertain. The CDR3 contains 13 residues. Germline V lookup: CDR1 MGHRA, CDR2 YSYEKL. V lost 2 bases to trimming and J lost 4 bases, with 8 bases between them. CDR3 DNA: TGCGCCAGCAGCCAAATGGAGGGCACTGAAGCTTTCTTT. Amino acid sequence: CASSQMEGTEAFF.

This clone was found once. Different DNA sequences within this sample yield the same CDR3. The rearrangement links TRBV5-1 to TRBJ2-7; TRBD1 is a possible D gene (5 bases). The germline V gene encodes CDR1 SGHRS and CDR2 YFSETQ. The CDR3 sequence is 14 residues long. V lost 2 bases and J lost 4, with 13 bases in between. The CDR3 sequence is CASSLGQGGYEQYF. The DNA of the CDR3 is TGCGCCAGCAGCTTAGGGCAGGGTGGTTACGAGCAGTACTTC.

The J gene is TRBJ1-1, the V gene TRBV9; 7 bases are shared with TRBD1. Trimming cost V 3 bases and J 3 bases; bases outside gene matches: 2. The CDR3 consists of 13 residues. The V gene's germline CDR1 is SGDLS and CDR2 YYNGEE. CDR3 bases: TGTGCCAGCAGCGCAGACAGGGACACTGAAGCTTTCTTT. Translating gives CASSADRDTEAFF. Full variable domain (remainder filled in from reference TRBV9 and TRBJ1-1): DSGVTQTPKHLITATGQRVTLRCSPRSGDLSVYWYQQSLDQGLQFLIQYYNGEERAKGNILERFSAQQFPDLHSELNLSSLELGDSALYFCASSADRDTEAFFGQGTRLTVV.

The chain uses TRBV10-3 and TRBJ2-7; 8 nucleotides align to TRBD1. This CDR3 is 13 amino acids long. Germline-derived CDR1 and CDR2 are ENHRY and SYGVKD. V shed 6 bases, J shed 5 bases, and the junction held 6 bases outside the gene matches. The CDR3 sequence is CAIRGQGSDEQYF. CDR3 bases: TGTGCCATCAGAGGACAGGGTAGCGACGAGCAGTACTTC.